These 20 T cell receptor beta chains were sequenced from one sample in a study of shared clonotypes between healthy human individuals. The assay was immunoSEQ multiplex PCR, and TCRdb's table has in-frame clones only and misses some. This repertoire shows about 2,200,000 clones, about 92% found once; its top ten account for roughly 1.8%. The naive CD8 fraction comprised CD45RO-negative cells positively selected for CCR7 and excluded terminally differentiated effector memory CD45RA+ cells. Sequences were obtained from naive CD8+ T cells from PBMCs. These receptors originate from a man younger than 30 in good health. Some clones in this sample may be carry-over from other donors' samples.

The rearrangement joins TRBV9 to TRBJ2-7; D may be TRBD1 (5 bases). Trimming shortened V by 0 bases and J by 3 bases, and 10 bases separated the two germline ends. Germline V gives CDR1 SGDLS, CDR2 YYNGEE. The CDR3 runs to 14 residues. CDR3 bases: TGTGCCAGCAGCGTAGCCCTAGACAGCTACGAGCAGTACTTC. Encoded protein: CASSVALDSYEQYF.

The rearrangement joins TRBV7-3 to TRBJ2-7; D is unclear. Germline V gene sequence: CDR1 SGHTA, CDR2 FQGTGA. V was shortened by 3 bases and J by 6 bases, with 15 bases between the two germline ends. The CDR3 length is 14 residues. This CDR3 is CASSLDLKGGEQYF. CDR3 nucleotide sequence: TGTGCCAGCAGCTTGGACCTCAAGGGCGGCGAGCAGTACTTC. Filled out from reference TRBV7-3 and TRBJ2-7, the complete variable domain reads GAGVSQTPSNKVTEKGKYVELRCDPISGHTALYWYRQSLGQGPEFLIYFQGTGAADDSGLPNDRFFAVRPEGSVSTLKIQRTERGDSAVYLCASSLDLKGGEQYFGPGTRLTVT.

The chain combines TRBV5-4 with TRBJ2-7; the match to TRBD2 covers 10 bases. The CDR3 length is 15 residues. V dropped 2 bases and J dropped 6; count of bases not matched to a gene: 8. Germline-derived CDR1 and CDR2 are SGHNT and YYREEE (reference sequence). For the CDR3, the DNA is TGTGCCAGCAGCTTTAATCCTAGCGGGAGAGCCGAGCAGTACTTC. This translates into CASSFNPSGRAEQYF.

This chain uses TRBV7-8 with TRBJ2-7, with a possible D match to TRBD2 (6 bases). The CDR3 is 14 amino acids. Between the trimmed V and J ends, which lost 4 bases and 6 bases, there was a span of 16 bases. From germline, CDR1 is SGHVS and CDR2 FQNEAQ. The CDR3 DNA reads TGTGCCAGCAGCTGGGGCGGGAAACTCTCCGAGCAGTACTTC. This codes for CASSWGGKLSEQYF.

As concerns this clone: The sample contains more than one DNA sequence encoding this CDR3. V usage is TRBV29-1 and J usage is TRBJ2-2, with 7 bases matching TRBD1. Germline loops: CDR1 SQVTM, CDR2 ANQGSEA. The CDR3 runs to 13 residues. With 5 bases clipped from V and 2 bases from J, the junction kept 2 bases outside the gene matches. CDR3 bases: TGCAGCGTTTACAGGGGTAACACCGGGGAGCTGTTTTTT. Its translation is CSVYRGNTGELFF.

The chain uses TRBV6-1 and TRBJ2-7, with TRBD1 matching over 9 bases. After removal of 5 bases from V and 2 bases from J, the junction contained 7 bases not matched to a gene. CDR1 MNHNS and CDR2 SASEGT come from the germline V gene. The CDR3 sequence is 15 residues long. This chain's CDR3 is CASSRPGTGTYEQYF. The CDR3, as DNA: TGTGCCAGCAGTCGTCCCGGGACAGGGACCTACGAGCAGTACTTC.

V is TRBV6-9 and J is TRBJ1-4; 9 positions agree with TRBD1. This CDR3 is built from 12 residues. Per germline, CDR1 MNHGY and CDR2 SVAAGI. After removal of 10 bases from V and 6 bases from J, the junction contained 3 bases not matched to a gene. The CDR3 here is CAKGQGHEKLFF. CDR3 sequence (DNA): TGTGCCAAGGGACAGGGTCATGAAAAACTGTTTTTT.

The chain couples TRBV11-2 to TRBJ1-4; D gene uncertain. The ends were cut back, 1 base at V and 4 bases at J, with 7 bases in the middle. This CDR3 is 14 amino acids long. Germline CDR1 is SGHAT and CDR2 is FQNNGV. The CDR3 spells CASSLGSLNEKLFF. The DNA of the CDR3 is TGTGCCAGCAGCTTAGGGAGCCTTAATGAAAAACTGTTTTTT.

This clone occurred once. The identical CDR3 is also encoded by other nucleotide sequences in the sample. The J gene is TRBJ2-1, the V gene TRBV7-9, with 10 bases aligning to TRBD2. This CDR3 has 16 amino acids. Germline loops: CDR1 SEHNR, CDR2 FQNEAQ (reference sequence). V was pared by 5 bases and J by 4 bases, with 8 bases of the junction left unmatched. CDR3 protein: CASSGAGTSVYNEQFF. DNA of the CDR3: TGTGCCAGCAGCGGAGCCGGGACTAGCGTATACAATGAGCAGTTCTTC.

This clone was recorded once. This chain links TRBV29-1 with TRBJ2-1; 7 nucleotides agree with TRBD2. CDR3 length: 14 residues. Germline-derived CDR1 and CDR2 are SQVTM and ANQGSEA. The ends lost 6 bases at V and 8 bases at J; junction bases unmatched: 13. CDR3 loop: CSVWTSSGMDEQFF. The CDR3 DNA reads TGCAGCGTGTGGACTAGTTCGGGAATGGATGAGCAGTTCTTC.

V and J are TRBV7-8 and TRBJ1-5; D remains unclear. The V and J ends lost 0 bases and 2 bases respectively, with 8 bases between them. Germline V gene sequence: CDR1 SGHVS, CDR2 FQNEAQ. The CDR3 length is 15 residues. The CDR3 DNA reads as TGTGCCAGCAGCTTAGCCAGGACGGGCAATCAGCCCCAGCATTTT. It codes for CASSLARTGNQPQHF.

The count of this clone is one. Other DNA sequences in the same sample also yield this CDR3. This chain links TRBV27 with TRBJ2-7, with TRBD1 identical over 11 bases. CDR1 is MNHEY and CDR2 is SMNVEV in the germline V gene (reference sequence). The length of the CDR3 is 14 residues. The J segment lost 4 bases and the V segment lost 5 bases, leaving 4 bases of the junction unmatched. CDR3 residues: CASSAGTGGYEQYF. CDR3 sequence (DNA): TGTGCCAGCAGTGCGGGGACAGGGGGGTACGAGCAGTACTTC.

The V call is TRBV9, the J call TRBJ1-1; perhaps TRBD1 as D (5 bases). V lost 0 bases, J lost 5 bases, and 14 bases lay in between. The germline V gene encodes CDR1 SGDLS and CDR2 YYNGEE. The CDR3 loop spans 15 amino acids. This chain's CDR3 is CASSVVGQGGTEAFF. CDR3 coding DNA: TGTGCCAGCAGCGTAGTAGGGCAGGGAGGTACTGAAGCTTTCTTT.

The DNA for the CDR3 is TGTGCCAGCAGACTAGTTAGCACTGAAGCTTTCTTT. Its protein is CASRLVSTEAFF. This rearrangement joins TRBV27 to TRBJ1-1; no reliable D call. This CDR3 has 12 residues. CDR1 and CDR2 from the germline V gene are MNHEY and SMNVEV (reference sequence). Deletions cut 6 bases from V and 4 bases from J, with 9 bases between.

Comment on this clone: This CDR3 is also generated by other DNA sequences in the sample. The chain employs TRBV9 and TRBJ1-3; D not certain. V gave up 0 bases and J gave up 1 base, with 8 bases separating them. This CDR3 spans 15 amino acids. Germline-derived CDR1 and CDR2 are SGDLS and YYNGEE. The CDR3 DNA is TGTGCCAGCAGCGTAGACGGGGTTTCTGGAAACACCATATATTTT. Translation: CASSVDGVSGNTIYF. The variable domain in full, with the rest retrieved from reference TRBV9 and TRBJ1-3, is DSGVTQTPKHLITATGQRVTLRCSPRSGDLSVYWYQQSLDQGLQFLIQYYNGEERAKGNILERFSAQQFPDLHSELNLSSLELGDSALYFCASSVDGVSGNTIYFGEGSWLTVV.

This rearrangement joins TRBV7-9 to TRBJ2-7, with 8 nucleotides matching TRBD1. V dropped 5 bases and J dropped 5; count of bases not matched to a gene: 2. The CDR3 has 12 amino acids. The germline CDR1 and CDR2 sequences are SEHNR and FQNEAQ (reference sequence). CDR3 nucleotide sequence: TGTGCCAGCAGCAAGGACAGGGACGAGCAGTACTTC. This encodes CASSKDRDEQYF.

The chain combines TRBV7-9 with TRBJ2-5; weak D call: TRBD2 (6 bases). V gave up 4 bases and J gave up 3 bases, with 15 bases separating them. This CDR3 comprises 15 residues. Per the germline V gene, CDR1 is SEHNR and CDR2 is FQNEAQ (reference sequence). The CDR3 sequence: CASSSGPTGEETQYF. CDR3 DNA: TGTGCCAGCAGCTCGGGACCCACGGGGGAAGAGACCCAGTACTTC.

The chain links TRBV5-6 to TRBJ2-7, with TRBD1 matching 11 bases. The V gene end was trimmed by 5 bases and the J gene end by 4 bases; junction bases not matched to a gene: 8. CDR1 SGHDT and CDR2 YYEEEE come from the germline V gene. The CDR3 has 15 amino acids. This chain's CDR3 is CASSSTGTGGYEQYF. The CDR3 region has the DNA TGTGCCAGCAGTTCCACCGGGACAGGGGGATACGAGCAGTACTTC.

This chain connects TRBV4-2 to TRBJ2-5, with TRBD2 identical over 9 bases. In germline, CDR1 is LGHNA, CDR2 YNFKEQ. V shed 2 bases and J 5 bases; nucleotides not matched to a gene: 18. CDR3 length: 19 amino acids. CDR3 in amino acids: CASSQRLVSGRRVAETQYF. In DNA, the CDR3 is TGTGCCAGCAGCCAAAGACTTGTTAGCGGGAGAAGGGTGGCGGAGACCCAGTACTTC.

This chain links TRBV15 with TRBJ2-2, with TRBD2 identical over 15 bases. Germline CDR1 reads LNHNV; CDR2 reads YYDKDF (reference sequence). This CDR3 is built from 20 residues. Germline trimming cut 0 bases from V and 0 bases from J; bases unmatched to any gene: 5. The CDR3 reads CATSRDPWTSGRANTGELFF. DNA of the CDR3: TGTGCCACCAGCAGAGACCCCTGGACTAGCGGGAGGGCGAACACCGGGGAGCTGTTTTTT. Complete variable domain (other parts from reference TRBV15 and TRBJ2-2): DAMVIQNPRYQVTQFGKPVTLSCSQTLNHNVMYWYQQKSSQAPKLLFHYYDKDFNNEADTPDNFQSRRPNTSFCFLDIRSPGLGDTAMYLCATSRDPWTSGRANTGELFFGEGSRLTVL.